This passage covers 6 T cell receptor beta chains from one sample sequenced in a study of shared clonotypes between healthy human individuals (TCRdb year 2020). Libraries came from the immunoSEQ multiplex PCR assay. In its TCRdb copy, this immuneACCESS table keeps in-frame sequences only and misses some clones. Where compared with another copy, unresolved V genes explain less than half of these, and the others have no known cause. A total of a few million clones appear in this sample, over 90% of them only once. About 0.39% of the sample is held by the ten biggest clonotypes. Sequencing input: naive CD4+ T cells from PBMCs. The meaning of the sample's cell subset or site label: CD45RA+ positively selected. Receptors originate from a young man in good health. Some clones in this sample may be carry-over from other donors' samples.

This CDR3 is CASSFVLMNTEAFF. CDR3 in DNA: TGTGCCAGCAGTTTTGTACTGATGAACACTGAAGCTTTCTTT. The chain carries TRBV28 and TRBJ1-1; D remains ambiguous. CDR1 and CDR2 (germline): MDHEN, SYDVKM. Trimming left V 3 bases short and J 0 bases short, with 8 bases between. This CDR3 is 14 amino acids long.

The V and J genes are TRBV11-2 and TRBJ2-4; D call uncertain. Germline CDR1 is SGHAT and CDR2 is FQNNGV. Trimming removed 6 bases at V and 0 bases at J, with 9 bases between. This CDR3 is 14 amino acids long. The CDR3 DNA follows: TGTGCCAGCAGACCGGACCTAGCCAAAAACATTCAGTACTTC. Its protein is CASRPDLAKNIQYF.

The V call is TRBV29-1, the J call TRBJ1-3; D is uncertain. Germline V gene lookup returns CDR1 SQVTM and CDR2 ANQGSEA. The CDR3 runs 14 residues. Trimming took 0 bases from V and 1 from J, leaving 7 bases between them. The CDR3: CSVEDAVSGNTIYF. CDR3 DNA: TGCAGCGTTGAAGATGCAGTGTCTGGAAACACCATATATTTT.

This clone was seen only a few times. The J gene is TRBJ1-4, the V gene TRBV2; no definite D call. Germline V CDR1 and CDR2: SNHLY, FYNNEI. The CDR3 is 15 residues long. V was pared by 1 base and J by 8 bases, with 14 bases between. Here the CDR3 reads CASSEVTGLGEKLFF. The CDR3 DNA sequence: TGTGCCAGCAGTGAAGTGACGGGTCTTGGAGAAAAACTGTTTTTT.

This rearrangement joins TRBV5-4 to TRBJ1-2; D gene unclear. Trimming cost V 1 base and J 0 bases, with 13 bases left between them. Germline loops: CDR1 SGHNT, CDR2 YYREEE (reference sequence). This CDR3 is built from 16 residues. CDR3 residues: CASSLWGGSANYGYTF. The CDR3 DNA sequence: TGTGCCAGCAGCTTGTGGGGAGGGTCCGCTAACTATGGCTACACCTTC.

As to this clone: At the DNA level, this CDR3 is encoded by other sequences in the same sample as well. The V and J genes are TRBV5-1 and TRBJ2-7, with D possibly TRBD2 on 5 matching bases. This CDR3 contains 14 residues. The germline gives CDR1 SGHRS, CDR2 YFSETQ. Trimming stripped 4 bases from V and 0 bases from J, with 11 bases between. The CDR3 region has the DNA TGCGCCAGCAGCCGCTCTGGGAGCTCCTACGAGCAGTACTTC. As protein: CASSRSGSSYEQYF.